Listed here is a single T cell receptor beta chain. This entry comes from a study of blood T cell repertoires in COVID-19. Study background: The United States, Italy and Spain provided the acute and convalescent COVID-19 samples. In each case, the material was cDNA or gDNA derived from T cells, B-cell-depleted T cells, or PBMCs.

In assigning cohorts, the study relied on participant-reported clinical history. The authors' processing: Counts of nucleated cells, estimated from reference gene primer amplification, were obtained. This table comes from immunoSEQ multiplex PCR, and its TCRdb copy is limited to in-frame clones, with some not included. V and J calls and clone size are given by that table; D and trimming were obtained from the DNA. This table has a few hundred thousand clones, roughly 88% appearing once. This CDR3 has 17 residues. The germline V gene encodes CDR1 MDHEN and CDR2 SYDVKM. Trimming removed 2 bases from V and 1 base from J, with 15 bases in between.

This rearrangement joins TRBV28 to TRBJ1-5; perhaps TRBD1 as D (6 bases). The sample was PBMCs or T cells enriched from blood (not recorded which). This receptor was taken from a woman aged 35 to 49 with acute COVID-19. The CDR3 DNA follows: TGTGCCAGCAGTTTAACTAACAGACAGGAAAGCAATCAGCCCCAGCATTTT. Its protein is CASSLTNRQESNQPQHF.